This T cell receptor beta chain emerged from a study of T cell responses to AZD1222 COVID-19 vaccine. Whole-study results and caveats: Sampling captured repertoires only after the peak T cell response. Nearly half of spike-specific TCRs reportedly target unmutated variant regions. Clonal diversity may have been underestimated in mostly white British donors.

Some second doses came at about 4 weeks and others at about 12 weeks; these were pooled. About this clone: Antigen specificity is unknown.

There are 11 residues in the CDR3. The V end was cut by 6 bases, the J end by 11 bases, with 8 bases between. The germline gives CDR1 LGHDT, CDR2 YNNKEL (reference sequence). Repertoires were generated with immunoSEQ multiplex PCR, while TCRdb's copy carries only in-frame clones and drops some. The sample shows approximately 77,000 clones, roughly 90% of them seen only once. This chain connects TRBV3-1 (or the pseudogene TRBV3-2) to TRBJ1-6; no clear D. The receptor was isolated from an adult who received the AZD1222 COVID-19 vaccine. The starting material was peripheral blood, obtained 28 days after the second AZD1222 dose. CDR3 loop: CASSGETPLHF. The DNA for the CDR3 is TGTGCCAGCAGTGGTGAGACACCCCTCCACTTT.